The 3 T cell receptor beta chains in this list originate from one sample, sequenced in a study of cytomegalovirus exposure and HLA in healthy donors. The PCR contained 60 Vbeta and 13 Jbeta primers. TCRdb's table, derived via immunoSEQ multiplex PCR, lists solely in-frame clones and lacks some. This sample has approximately 46,000 clones, with about 72% found just once. The sequencing input was PBMCs. The receptors derive from a young man in good health and CMV-seronegative.

This rearrangement joins TRBV7-2 to TRBJ2-7; TRBD1 might be the D (6 bases). Trimming removed 5 bases from V and 1 base from J, with 15 bases in between. The germline V gene has CDR1 SGHTA and CDR2 FQGNSA. The CDR3 covers 15 residues. The CDR3 DNA reads TGTGCCAGCAGCCAACGCACAGGGTTTTCCTACGAGCAGTACTTC. This encodes CASSQRTGFSYEQYF. The whole variable domain, remainder taken from reference TRBV7-2 and TRBJ2-7, is GAGVSQSPSNKVTEKGKDVELRCDPISGHTALYWYRQSLGQGLEFLIYFQGNSAPDKSGLPSDRFSAERTGGSVSTLTIQRTQQEDSAVYLCASSQRTGFSYEQYFGPGTRLTVT.

This chain links TRBV6-1 with TRBJ2-7; 14 bases align to TRBD2. CDR3 length equals 18 residues. J was trimmed by 2 bases and V by 1 base; bases with no gene match: 7. Germline-derived CDR1 and CDR2 are MNHNS and SASEGT. The CDR3 bases are TGTGCCAGCAGTGAAGTCGGACTAGCGGGAGGCCACCCCTACGAGCAGTACTTC. Translating gives CASSEVGLAGGHPYEQYF.

V is TRBV7-9 and J is TRBJ2-3, with 16 bases that match TRBD2. From germline, CDR1 is SEHNR and CDR2 FQNEAQ (reference sequence). J gave up 4 bases and V 0 bases, and 4 bases lay outside the gene matches. The CDR3 spans 18 residues. CDR3 sequence: CASSLAGGTSGGADTQYF. CDR3 sequence (DNA): TGTGCCAGCAGCTTAGCTGGCGGGACTAGCGGGGGGGCAGATACGCAGTATTTT.